The present entry profiles one T cell receptor (beta chain) with its context. Its target is not known. The CDR3 length is 14 residues. The V segment lost 4 bases and the J segment 7 bases; nucleotides outside the gene matches: 7. The germline CDR1 and CDR2 sequences are MGHRA and YSYEKL. This sample stems from a study of shared clonotypes between healthy human individuals. The wider study: Donors, aged 18 to 49, were a couple of women and three men.

CD8 memory cells included CD45RO+ cells plus CCR7-negative CD45RA+ TemRA cells. On sorted subsets, replicate PCRs used 200 to 250 ng DNA, or 25,000 to 35,000 T cell genomes. The assay was immunoSEQ multiplex PCR, and TCRdb's table has in-frame clones only and misses some. The data show roughly 120,000 clones, with approximately 70% seen just once and approximately 25% held by the top ten. Findings and limits, study-wide: Naive subsets typically showed greater estimated richness than memory subsets.

The source is a woman between 25 and 40 years old in good health. The chain carries TRBV4-1 and TRBJ2-1, with 7 positions matching TRBD2. Sequences were obtained from memory CD8+ T cells sorted from blood. As for subset: CD45RO+ cells pooled with CCR7-negative TemRA cells. The CDR3 nucleotides read TGCGCCAGCAGCCGAGGAGCGGGGCGGAATGAGCAGTTCTTC. The encoded protein is CASSRGAGRNEQFF.